The subject of this entry is one T cell receptor (beta chain). Its target is not known. Deletions cut 4 bases from V and 4 bases from J, with 10 bases between. Germline assignment: CDR1 LNHDA and CDR2 SQIVND (reference sequence). The CDR3 is made up of 14 amino acids. The method was immunoSEQ multiplex PCR; TCRdb's version includes in-frame clones alone and lacks a portion of them. Of approximately 39,000 clones in the sample, roughly 81% were seen once. This sample was included in a study of OX40 agonist ivuxolimab in advanced cancers. Study at large: The dose-escalation group included hepatocellular carcinoma, melanoma, renal cell carcinoma and head and neck cancer. Study results and caveats: Patients who responded partially at 0.1-3.0 mg/kg showed clonal expansion ranking among the lowest. By week 6 at 0.1 to 3.0 mg/kg, blood CD4+ and CD8+ T cells had expanded clonally.

The sample in question was CD4+ or CD8+ T cells sorted from blood, obtained in a trial of the OX40 agonist ivuxolimab. The TCR comes from an adult with an advanced solid tumor such as melanoma, head and neck, liver or kidney cancer. J is TRBJ2-2 and V is TRBV19, with D possibly matching TRBD1 (6 bases). The CDR3 sequence is CASSNGQTTGELFF. CDR3 bases: TGTGCCAGTAGTAACGGACAGACCACCGGGGAGCTGTTTTTT.